The 24 T cell receptor beta chains presented below share a single source sample, sequenced in a study of neurological immune-mediated disorders. A single record per CDR3 protein comes from TCRdb applying MiXCR to the 5' RACE reads. The repertoire has tens of thousands of distinct CDR3 sequences, more than 3% of them found once; the top ten carry more than 1.5%. The material sequenced was CD4+ T cells from blood. These receptors all stem from a woman aged 35 to 49 with multiple sclerosis.

The sample holds many counts of this clonotype. V usage is TRBV9 and J usage is TRBJ1-2, with D perhaps TRBD1 (6 bases). The CDR3 contains 15 residues. Germline V lookup: CDR1 SGDLS, CDR2 YYNGEE. With 0 bases removed from V and 4 bases from J, the gap between germline ends came to 13 bases. The CDR3 loop is CASSVGGASAYGYTF. The CDR3 nucleotides are TGTGCCAGCAGCGTAGGGGGGGCTTCGGCCTATGGCTACACCTTC.

This clonotype was detected many times. The rearrangement links TRBV7-9 to TRBJ2-2; D uncertain. Trimming stripped 7 bases from V and 5 bases from J, with 20 bases between. The germline V gene has CDR1 SEHNR and CDR2 FQNEAQ (reference sequence). This CDR3 is 16 amino acids long. The CDR3: CASTPLGLRRTGELFF. CDR3 DNA sequence: TGTGCCAGCACCCCCCTTGGGCTCCGACGGACCGGGGAGCTGTTTTTT.

In its sample, this clonotype was seen many times. The chain joins TRBV4-1 to TRBJ2-7, with D perhaps TRBD2 (6 bases). The ends were cut back, 2 bases at V and 2 bases at J, with 16 bases in the middle. CDR1 and CDR2 (germline): MGHRA, YSYEKL. The length of the CDR3 is 16 residues. The chain's CDR3 is CASSQTLRDFAYEQYF. CDR3 bases: TGCGCCAGCAGCCAAACCCTAAGGGACTTCGCCTACGAGCAGTACTTC.

This clonotype was counted at least ten times. This chain uses TRBV5-1 with TRBJ1-1; TRBD1 matches 8 bases. V shed 2 bases and J 1 base; nucleotides not matched to a gene: 4. This CDR3 region has 15 residues. CDR1 SGHRS and CDR2 YFSETQ come from the germline V gene. The CDR3 spells CASSFVDRANTEAFF. The CDR3, as DNA: TGCGCCAGCAGCTTCGTGGACAGGGCGAACACTGAAGCTTTCTTT.

This clonotype came up a few times. The chain employs TRBV7-9 and TRBJ1-2, with 9 bases fitting TRBD1. This CDR3 comprises 16 residues. The trim removed 5 bases at V and 2 bases at J, leaving 9 bases unmatched. Germline-derived CDR1 and CDR2 are SEHNR and FQNEAQ (reference sequence). The CDR3 DNA is TGTGCCAGCAGCCCCAAAAGGGGACAGGGCAACTATGGCTACACCTTC. It yields the protein CASSPKRGQGNYGYTF.

This clonotype was observed at least ten times. The chain recombines TRBV7-9 with TRBJ2-7; no reliable D call. V gave up 3 bases and J gave up 3 bases, with 12 bases separating them. CDR3 length: 14 residues. Germline CDR1 and CDR2: SEHNR and FQNEAQ (reference sequence). The CDR3: CASSFNSRVYEQYF. The CDR3 DNA reads as TGTGCCAGCAGCTTTAATAGTCGGGTCTACGAGCAGTACTTC.

This clonotype has at least ten counts. The rearrangement links TRBV12-3 or TRBV12-4 to TRBJ2-3; no reliable D call. The V and J ends lost 3 bases and 2 bases respectively, with 9 bases between them. The CDR3 sequence is 14 residues long. The CDR3 bases are TGTGCCAGCAGTTTGGATGAATCCACAGATACGCAGTATTTT. It translates to CASSLDESTDTQYF.

This clonotype was seen ten or more times. The chain has TRBV11-2 and TRBJ1-2; 7 bases agree with TRBD1. CDR1 and CDR2 (germline): SGHAT, FQNNGV. Trimming at V came to 2 bases and at J to 9 bases, leaving 15 bases not matched to a gene. The CDR3 spans 16 residues. This chain's CDR3 is CASSLTAGGIGLRYTF. CDR3 sequence (DNA): TGTGCCAGCAGCTTAACCGCAGGGGGGATAGGTTTGCGCTACACCTTC.

This clonotype was observed many times. This chain uses TRBV5-1 with TRBJ1-1; no clear D. The CDR3 contains 16 residues. Germline assignment: CDR1 SGHRS and CDR2 YFSETQ. Trimming took off 4 bases at V and 3 bases at J, with 19 bases between the two ends. CDR3: CASSPGRISLDTEAFF. The CDR3 nucleotides are TGCGCCAGCAGCCCCGGACGGATCTCGTTGGACACTGAAGCTTTCTTT.

This clonotype has at least ten counts. The genes are TRBV15 and TRBJ1-1, with TRBD1 as a possible D gene (6 bases). CDR1 and CDR2 (germline): LNHNV, YYDKDF (reference sequence). The CDR3 runs 15 residues. Trimming pared 6 bases from V and 4 bases from J, leaving 18 bases between. Here the CDR3 DNA reads TGTGCCACCAGAGGGGGGAACTTATTCGTCACTGAAGCTTTCTTT. Protein: CATRGGNLFVTEAFF.

The sample holds many counts of this clonotype. This sequence joins TRBV6-6 and TRBJ2-1; 15 bases agree with TRBD2. V was clipped by 6 bases and J by 7 bases; unmatched bases: 4. CDR3 length: 15 residues. Germline loops: CDR1 MNHNY, CDR2 SVGAGI (reference sequence). CDR3 DNA: TGTGCCAGCAGGACCGGGACTAGCGGGGGGAATGAGCAGTTCTTC. This gives the protein CASRTGTSGGNEQFF.

The table lists this clonotype with many counts. J is TRBJ1-6 and V is TRBV7-2; 7 bases are shared with TRBD1. With 11 bases clipped from V and 6 bases from J, the junction kept 4 bases outside the gene matches. CDR3 size: 12 residues. Germline CDR1 is SGHTA and CDR2 is FQGNSA. The CDR3 nucleotides are TGTGCCGGAACAGGGGTTAATTCACCCCTCCACTTT. Its translation is CAGTGVNSPLHF. Full variable domain (missing parts from reference TRBV7-2 and TRBJ1-6): GAGVSQSPSNKVTEKGKDVELRCDPISGHTALYWYRQSLGQGLEFLIYFQGNSAPDKSGLPSDRFSAERTGGSVSTLTIQRTQQEDSAVYLCAGTGVNSPLHFGNGTRLTVT.

This clonotype has a count of ten or more. This chain's CDR3 is CASNSGTLGEQYF. The CDR3 coding sequence is TGTGCCAGCAACTCCGGGACCCTGGGCGAGCAGTACTTC. V is TRBV6-1 and J is TRBJ2-7; D possibly matches TRBD1 or TRBD2 (5 bases each). V was cut by 7 bases and J by 6 bases, with 16 bases left in between. This CDR3 comprises 13 residues. Germline CDR1 MNHNS, CDR2 SASEGT.

This clonotype was counted ten times or more. The V call is TRBV5-1, the J call TRBJ1-5, with D perhaps TRBD1 (5 bases). Germline CDR1 is SGHRS and CDR2 is YFSETQ. There are 15 residues in the CDR3. Trimming removed 0 bases at V and 2 bases at J, with 9 bases between. The CDR3 protein is CASSLAGGGNQPQHF. Written as DNA, the CDR3 is TGCGCCAGCAGCTTGGCCGGAGGGGGCAATCAGCCCCAGCATTTT.

This clonotype was observed many times. The CDR3, as DNA: TGTGCCAGCAGCCAAGACGTAGGGGGAACTGAAGCTTTCTTT. Translating it yields CASSQDVGGTEAFF. The chain employs TRBV3-1 and TRBJ1-1, with D possibly TRBD1 on 6 matching bases. The CDR3 loop spans 14 amino acids. V lost 0 bases to trimming and J lost 5 bases, with 10 bases between them. Per germline, CDR1 LGHDT and CDR2 YNNKEL (reference sequence).

V usage is TRBV6-1 and J usage is TRBJ1-1, with 8 nucleotides matching TRBD1. The CDR3 is 12 residues long. J lost 8 bases, V lost 6 bases, and 5 bases had no gene match. Germline V CDR1 and CDR2: MNHNS, SASEGT. CDR3 in amino acids: CASRRTGKEAFF. CDR3 bases: TGTGCCAGCAGACGGACAGGGAAGGAAGCTTTCTTT.

This clonotype was recorded many times. The J gene is TRBJ2-1, the V gene TRBV5-1; maybe TRBD2 (5 bases). From germline, CDR1 is SGHRS and CDR2 YFSETQ. The length of the CDR3 is 14 residues. The V and J ends lost 4 bases and 0 bases respectively, with 8 bases between them. In DNA, the CDR3 is TGCGCCAGCAGCCCAGGAGGCTCCTACAATGAGCAGTTCTTC. It is translated as CASSPGGSYNEQFF.

This clonotype was observed many times. J is TRBJ2-3 and V is TRBV27; 9 bases are a match to TRBD1. Looked up from germline, CDR1 is MNHEY and CDR2 is SMNVEV (reference sequence). This CDR3 contains 16 residues. Trimming took 6 bases from V and 3 from J; bases not matched to a gene: 10. CDR3 nucleotide sequence: TGTGCCAGCAGCCCCCTCGGGACAGGGTCGACAGATACGCAGTATTTT. The encoded protein is CASSPLGTGSTDTQYF.

This clonotype came up many times. This chain uses TRBV7-8 with TRBJ1-1, with 12 bases matching TRBD1. This CDR3 has 17 amino acids. The junction had 10 bases not matched to a gene; V was cut back by 5 bases and J by 3 bases. The germline V gene encodes CDR1 SGHVS and CDR2 FQNEAQ. The CDR3 DNA sequence: TGTGCCAGCAGCACCGGGACAGGGGGCTTCAGGTACACTGAAGCTTTCTTT. Its protein is CASSTGTGGFRYTEAFF.

This clonotype showed up many times. The V call is TRBV5-1, the J call TRBJ2-3; 9 bases match TRBD1. The CDR3 runs to 16 residues. V shed 5 bases and J 7 bases; nucleotides not matched to a gene: 14. CDR1 SGHRS and CDR2 YFSETQ come from the germline V gene. This chain's CDR3 is CASSSGGGTGQNTQYF. CDR3 coding DNA: TGCGCCAGCAGTTCGGGAGGTGGGACAGGGCAAAATACGCAGTATTTT. The full variable domain, in which reference TRBV5-1 and TRBJ2-3 provide the parts outside the CDR3, is KAGVTQTPRYLIKTRGQQVTLSCSPISGHRSVSWYQQTPGQGLQFLFEYFSETQRNKGNFPGRFSGRQFSNSRSEMNVSTLELGDSALYLCASSSGGGTGQNTQYFGPGTRLTVL.

This clonotype was seen ten or more times. The chain carries TRBV20-1 and TRBJ2-1; 7 bases line up with TRBD1. The CDR3 totals 13 residues. Germline trimming cut 0 bases from V and 12 bases from J; bases unmatched to any gene: 8. CDR1 is DFQATT and CDR2 is SNEGSKA in the germline V gene (reference sequence). Written as DNA, the CDR3 is TGCAGTGCTAGAGAGACAGGGCCATCCAGGCAGTTCTTC. Protein: CSARETGPSRQFF.

In this sample, this clonotype turned up many times. The chain uses TRBV5-1 and TRBJ2-3; 12 bases fit TRBD2. The junction had 10 bases not matched to a gene; V was cut back by 1 base and J by 1 base. This CDR3 is built from 19 residues. The germline V gene encodes CDR1 SGHRS and CDR2 YFSETQ. CDR3 loop: CASSLWTSGAPLGTDTQYF. DNA of the CDR3: TGCGCCAGCAGCTTGTGGACTAGCGGGGCCCCCCTAGGCACAGATACGCAGTATTTT.

This clonotype has ten or more counts. The chain recombines TRBV20-1 with TRBJ2-7; the D gene is possibly TRBD2 (6 bases). Germline values: CDR1 DFQATT, CDR2 SNEGSKA (reference sequence). The length of the CDR3 is 12 residues. Between the trimmed V and J ends, which lost 6 bases and 7 bases, there was a span of 16 bases. CDR3 coding DNA: TGCAGTGCCGAGGGAGGATTCCCAGAGCAGTACTTC. Translation gives CSAEGGFPEQYF.

The table lists this clonotype with many counts. The chain is built from TRBV7-6 and TRBJ1-1; maybe TRBD1 (5 bases). This CDR3 comprises 16 residues. The V and J ends lost 5 bases and 5 bases respectively, with 21 bases between them. Germline CDR1 SGHVS, CDR2 FNYEAQ. The CDR3 loop reads CASSPQTGHTGTEAFF. The CDR3, as DNA: TGTGCCAGCAGCCCTCAAACAGGACACACTGGGACTGAAGCTTTCTTT.